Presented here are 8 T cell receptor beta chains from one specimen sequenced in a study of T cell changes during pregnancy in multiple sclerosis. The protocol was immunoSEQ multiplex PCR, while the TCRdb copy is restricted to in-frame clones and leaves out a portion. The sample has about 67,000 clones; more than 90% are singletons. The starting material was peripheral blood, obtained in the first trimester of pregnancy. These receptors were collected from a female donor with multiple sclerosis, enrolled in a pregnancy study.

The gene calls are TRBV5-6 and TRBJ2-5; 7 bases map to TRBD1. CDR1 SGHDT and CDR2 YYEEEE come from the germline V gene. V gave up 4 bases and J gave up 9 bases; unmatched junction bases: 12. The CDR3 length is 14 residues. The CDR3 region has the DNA TGTGCCAGCAGCACGAAGACAGGGTGGGGCGCCCAGTACTTC. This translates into CASSTKTGWGAQYF.

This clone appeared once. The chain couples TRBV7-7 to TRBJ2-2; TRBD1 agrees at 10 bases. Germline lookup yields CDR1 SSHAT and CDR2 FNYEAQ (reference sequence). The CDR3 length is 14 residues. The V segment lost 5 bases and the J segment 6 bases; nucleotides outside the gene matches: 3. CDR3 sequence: CASSRTGGPGELFF. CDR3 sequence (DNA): TGTGCCAGCAGCCGGACAGGGGGTCCCGGGGAGCTGTTTTTT.

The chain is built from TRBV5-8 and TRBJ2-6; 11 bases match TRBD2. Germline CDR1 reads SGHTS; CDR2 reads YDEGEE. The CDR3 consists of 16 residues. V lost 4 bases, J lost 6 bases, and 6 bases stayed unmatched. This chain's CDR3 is CASSPTTSGVANVLTF. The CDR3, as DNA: TGTGCCAGCAGCCCTACGACTAGCGGGGTGGCCAACGTCCTGACTTTC.

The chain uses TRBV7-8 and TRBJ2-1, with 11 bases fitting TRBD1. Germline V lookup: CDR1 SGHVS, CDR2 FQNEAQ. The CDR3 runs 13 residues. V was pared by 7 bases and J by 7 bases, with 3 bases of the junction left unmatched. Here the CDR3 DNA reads TGTGCCAGCAAGGGACAGGGGGTGAATGAGCAGTTCTTC. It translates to CASKGQGVNEQFF.

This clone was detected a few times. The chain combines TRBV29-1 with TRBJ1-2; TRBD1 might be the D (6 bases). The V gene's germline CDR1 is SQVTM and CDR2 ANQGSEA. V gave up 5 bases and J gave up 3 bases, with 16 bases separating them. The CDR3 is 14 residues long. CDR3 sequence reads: CSVNPTGIDYGYTF. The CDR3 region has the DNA TGCAGCGTTAACCCTACAGGGATTGACTATGGCTACACCTTC.

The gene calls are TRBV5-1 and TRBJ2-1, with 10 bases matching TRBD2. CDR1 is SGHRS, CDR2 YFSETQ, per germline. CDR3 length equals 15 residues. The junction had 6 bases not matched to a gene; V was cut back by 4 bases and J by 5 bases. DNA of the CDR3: TGCGCCAGCAGCCTTCAGCGGGGGGGGGACAATGAGCAGTTCTTC. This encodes CASSLQRGGDNEQFF.

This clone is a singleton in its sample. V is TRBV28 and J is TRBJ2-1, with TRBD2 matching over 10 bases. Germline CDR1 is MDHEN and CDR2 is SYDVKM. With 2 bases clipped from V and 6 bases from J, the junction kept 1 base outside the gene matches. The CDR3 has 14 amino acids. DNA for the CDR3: TGTGCCAGCAGTTTAAGCGGGAGGGCCAATGAGCAGTTCTTC. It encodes CASSLSGRANEQFF. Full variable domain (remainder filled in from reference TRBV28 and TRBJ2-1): DVKVTQSSRYLVKRTGEKVFLECVQDMDHENMFWYRQDPGLGLRLIYFSYDVKMKEKGDIPEGYSVSREKKERFSLILESASTNQTSMYLCASSLSGRANEQFFGPGTRLTVL.

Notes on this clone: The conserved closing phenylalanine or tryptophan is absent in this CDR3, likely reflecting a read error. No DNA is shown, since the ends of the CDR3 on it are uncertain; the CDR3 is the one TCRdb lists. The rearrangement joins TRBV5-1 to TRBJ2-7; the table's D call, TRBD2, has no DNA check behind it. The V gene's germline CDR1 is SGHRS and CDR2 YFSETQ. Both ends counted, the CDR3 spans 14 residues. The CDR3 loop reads CASSPGGGKGGQEI.